This is a list of T cell receptor beta chains from one sample in a study of T cell responses to AZD1222 COVID-19 vaccine. The method was immunoSEQ multiplex PCR; TCRdb's version includes in-frame clones alone and lacks a portion of them. Of some 130,000 clones in the sample, approximately 90% were seen once. This material consisted of peripheral blood, taken on day 0 of AZD1222 vaccination. The receptors stem from an adult in good health. The CDR3 runs from the conserved cysteine through the conserved F or W. The D gene is left open where the match is weak. Size tells how often a clone was seen (once, few, many) or the class of an expanded clone, and some rows leave it out.

V,size,D,J,DNA,CDR3
TRBV30,-,TRBD1,TRBJ1-2,TGTGCCTGGAGCCGACAGGGGACCTTGGATGGCTACACCTTC,CAWSRQGTLDGYTF
TRBV19,-,-,TRBJ2-4,TGTGCCAGTAGTAGTGGCCCGCGGGCCAAAAACATTCAGTACTTC,CASSSGPRAKNIQYF
TRBV3-1/TRBV3-2,-,-,TRBJ1-5,TGTGCCAGCAGCCGCAATAGTCAGCCCCAGCATTTT,CASSRNSQPQHF
TRBV27,-,-,TRBJ2-5,TGTGCCAGCAGTCAAAGGTCCCCGGAGACCCAGTACTTC,CASSQRSPETQYF
TRBV12-5,-,TRBD1,TRBJ2-2,TGTGCTAGTGCCCCGGGACAGATCACCGGGGAGCTGTTTTTT,CASAPGQITGELFF
TRBV7-3,-,TRBD1,TRBJ1-1,TGTGCCAGCAGTACAGGGGGCACTGAAGCTTTCTTT,CASSTGGTEAFF
TRBV7-9,-,-,TRBJ1-2,TGTGCCAGCAGTACAATCCACGGGGGGGTCGGCTACACCTTC,CASSTIHGGVGYTF
TRBV5-1,-,-,TRBJ1-1,TGCGCCAGCAGATCAGCGACAGGAGCGAACACTGAAGCTTTCTTT,CASRSATGANTEAFF
TRBV5-6,-,-,TRBJ1-4,TGTGCCAGCACCCGGAGGGGTCTCTCTAATGAAAAACTGTTTTTT,CASTRRGLSNEKLFF
TRBV10-2,-,TRBD1,TRBJ1-1,TGCGCCAGCAGTGAGGGGACAGGGTTTGAAGCTTTCTTT,CASSEGTGFEAFF
TRBV7-2,-,TRBD2,TRBJ2-3,TGTGCCAGCAGCTTACAGTTGACTAGCGGGGGGAGCACAGATACGCAGTATTTT,CASSLQLTSGGSTDTQYF
TRBV7-9,-,TRBD1,TRBJ2-2,TGTGCCAGCAGTCTAAATACAGGGGTGCCCGGGGAGCTGTTTTTT,CASSLNTGVPGELFF
TRBV28,-,-,TRBJ1-2,TGTGCCAGCAGCCCCCCTAGACTCTCCTACACCTTC,CASSPPRLSYTF
TRBV28,-,TRBD1,TRBJ1-2,TGTGCCAGCGGCAACAGGGGGCGCGGCTATGGCTACACCTTC,CASGNRGRGYGYTF
TRBV19,once,-,TRBJ1-3,TGTGCCAGTACCCAGATATCTGGAAACACCATATATTTT,CASTQISGNTIYF
TRBV15,-,TRBD2,TRBJ2-1,TGTGCCACCAGCAGACGGCCGGGACTAGCGGGAGAACGATCCTACAATGAGCAGTTCTTC,CATSRRPGLAGERSYNEQFF
TRBV7-8,-,TRBD2,TRBJ2-3,TGTGCCAGCAGCTCCTCTCGGTATGGCGGGAGGGCCGGGTTGGGCACAGATACGCAGTATTTT,CASSSSRYGGRAGLGTDTQYF
TRBV24-1,-,-,TRBJ2-2,TGTGCCACCAGTGATTCAAACCGTCCCGGGGAGCTGTTTTTT,CATSDSNRPGELFF
TRBV24-1,-,-,TRBJ1-2,TGTGCCACCAGTGATAACAATGGGTGGAGGTTTGGCTACACCTTC,CATSDNNGWRFGYTF
TRBV14,-,-,TRBJ2-5,TGTGCCAGCAGCCAAGATTCCGGGGGCGGTGAGACCCAGTACTTC,CASSQDSGGGETQYF
TRBV29-1,-,TRBD1,TRBJ2-1,TGCAGCGATAGGACAGGGATCTCCTACAATGAGCAGTTCTTC,CSDRTGISYNEQFF
TRBV30,-,-,TRBJ1-4,TGTGCCAAAGGGGGTAATAATGAAAAACTGTTTTTT,CAKGGNNEKLFF
TRBV5-1,once,-,TRBJ1-4,TGCGCCAGCAGCTTTGACAGTGCAACTAATGAAAAACTGTTTTTT,CASSFDSATNEKLFF
TRBV5-1,few,TRBD1,TRBJ2-5,TGCGCCAGCAGCGAACAGGGGGAGACCCAGTACTTC,CASSEQGETQYF
TRBV5-6,once,TRBD2,TRBJ2-5,TGTGCCAGCAGCCCGGGACTAGCGATAGAGACCCAGTACTTC,CASSPGLAIETQYF
TRBV7-6,-,-,TRBJ1-5,TGTGCCAGCAGCCGAGAGATAGGCAGGGGTCAGCCCCAGCATTTT,CASSREIGRGQPQHF
TRBV6-5,-,-,TRBJ2-3,TGTGCCAGCAGGGTCGGACAGGCCGGGGGAGATACGCAGTATTTT,CASRVGQAGGDTQYF
TRBV7-9,-,-,TRBJ2-2,TGTGCCAGCAGCCCAACCTGGACCGGGGAGCTGTTTTTT,CASSPTWTGELFF
TRBV27,-,TRBD1,TRBJ2-5,TGTGCCAGCAGTTTATCCGGGACAGGGGGGGAGACCCAGTACTTC,CASSLSGTGGETQYF
TRBV9,-,TRBD1,TRBJ1-1,TGTGCCAGCAGCGTTGACAGGGGCACTGAAGCTTTCTTT,CASSVDRGTEAFF
TRBV7-8,-,-,TRBJ1-5,TGTGCCAGCAGCTTAGGGTATCAGCCCCAGCATTTT,CASSLGYQPQHF
TRBV7-9,once,-,TRBJ2-7,TGTGCCAGCAGCTCCCAGGGCATTCTCTACGAGCAGTACTTC,CASSSQGILYEQYF
TRBV9,-,-,TRBJ2-7,TGTGCCAGCAGCGTAGGTAGGGGGGGGCTCTACGAGCAGTACTTC,CASSVGRGGLYEQYF
TRBV5-1,-,-,TRBJ1-1,TGCGCCAGCAGCTTGTCCCCGGGAGACACTGAAGCTTTCTTT,CASSLSPGDTEAFF
TRBV7-2,-,-,TRBJ1-2,TGTGCCAGCAGCGGCCAGGCTAACTATGGCTACACCTTC,CASSGQANYGYTF
TRBV19,-,TRBD2,TRBJ2-7,TGTGCCAGTAGTACGGCGACTAGCGAACTCTCCTACGAGCAGTACTTC,CASSTATSELSYEQYF
TRBV30,-,-,TRBJ1-1,TGTGCCTGGAGGGGAGGGGGGCTGACTGAAGCTTTCTTT,CAWRGGGLTEAFF
TRBV27,once,-,TRBJ2-4,TGTGCCAGCCGTCAAAGGGCCAAAAACATTCAGTACTTC,CASRQRAKNIQYF
TRBV19,once,-,TRBJ1-3,TGTGCCAGTACCAAGGTTGGAAACACCATATATTTT,CASTKVGNTIYF
TRBV7-9,-,TRBD1,TRBJ1-4,TGTGCCAGCAGCGCCCGACAGGGGATGAGGACTAATGAAAAACTGTTTTTT,CASSARQGMRTNEKLFF
TRBV27,-,-,TRBJ1-1,TGTGCCAGCAGTAAGGGAGGTATGGGCACTGAAGCTTTCTTT,CASSKGGMGTEAFF
TRBV7-9,-,TRBD1,TRBJ1-1,TGTGCCAGCAGCCTGGACAGGGGATACACTGAAGCTTTCTTT,CASSLDRGYTEAFF
TRBV24-1,few,TRBD1,TRBJ1-6,TGTGCCACCAGTGAGGGACCGGGACAGGTTGCATGCTCCTATAATTCACCCCTCCACTTT,CATSEGPGQVACSYNSPLHF
TRBV27,-,-,TRBJ1-1,TGTGCCAGCAGCTTGAAACAGGGGAACACTGAAGCTTTCTTT,CASSLKQGNTEAFF
TRBV5-6,-,TRBD1,TRBJ1-2,TGTGCCAGCAGCCCAGGGACAGCTAAAGCTAACTATGGCTACACCTTC,CASSPGTAKANYGYTF
TRBV7-6,once,-,TRBJ2-1,TGTGCCAGCAGCCCCCTAGGGGGTGTGGGGTACAATGAGCAGTTCTTC,CASSPLGGVGYNEQFF
TRBV2,-,-,TRBJ2-3,TGTGCCAGCAGTGAGGTACCCGGGTATACGCAGTATTTT,CASSEVPGYTQYF
TRBV7-9,-,-,TRBJ1-2,TGTGCCAGCAGCACCAGACGGACAGATGACAACTATGGCTACACCTTC,CASSTRRTDDNYGYTF
TRBV29-1,-,-,TRBJ1-1,TGCAGCGTTCGACTTATGGTCAGGCAAGTTCGCACTGAAGCTTTCTTT,CSVRLMVRQVRTEAFF
TRBV7-9,-,TRBD2,TRBJ2-7,TGTGCCAGCAGTCGGGGGGAAGGTTACGAGCAGTACTTC,CASSRGEGYEQYF
TRBV5-5,-,-,TRBJ1-5,TGTGCCAGCAGCTTGGCCCCGGACAGTAATCAGCCCCAGCATTTT,CASSLAPDSNQPQHF
TRBV3-1/TRBV3-2,once,-,TRBJ1-1,TGTGCCAGCAGCCTAGCGGGGGGGTTGAACACTGAAGCTTTCTTT,CASSLAGGLNTEAFF
TRBV7-3,-,TRBD2,TRBJ2-1,TGTGCCAGCAGCTCGACTAGCGGGGTCAATGAGCAGTTCTTC,CASSSTSGVNEQFF
TRBV5-4,-,-,TRBJ2-6,TGTGCCAGCAGCTTGAGAGGGGGGGACGGCTCTGGGGCCAACGTCCTGACTTTC,CASSLRGGDGSGANVLTF
TRBV28,-,-,TRBJ2-1,TGTGCCAGCAGTTTGACTAGTGGGTCCTACAATGAGCAGTTCTTC,CASSLTSGSYNEQFF